This T cell receptor (beta chain) stems from a study of breast tumors, draining lymph nodes, adjacent tissues. This clonotype appeared many times. No antigen is known for it. TCRdb called the multiplex PCR reads again in MiXCR, with one record for every CDR3 protein. This repertoire shows around 66,000 distinct CDR3 sequences, 40% to 55% found once; its top ten account for roughly 9.1%. General study points: Tumor T cell lymph node origin was a supported hypothesis, not proven. Most tumor T cells seemingly derive from lymph node, then expand in tumor. Luminal-like breast cancer showed significantly greater tumor-nontumor repertoire similarity than basal-like breast cancer did.

Between the trimmed V and J ends, which lost 5 bases and 2 bases, there was a span of 5 bases. The CDR3 loop spans 12 amino acids. V usage is TRBV12-3 or TRBV12-4 and J usage is TRBJ2-3; D ambiguous. The receptor was derived from a female donor with breast cancer. Some clones in this sample may be carry-over from other donors' samples. Sequenced input: breast tumor tissue. CDR3 protein: CASSVNTDTQYF. The CDR3 DNA reads as TGTGCCAGCAGTGTGAACACAGATACGCAGTATTTT.